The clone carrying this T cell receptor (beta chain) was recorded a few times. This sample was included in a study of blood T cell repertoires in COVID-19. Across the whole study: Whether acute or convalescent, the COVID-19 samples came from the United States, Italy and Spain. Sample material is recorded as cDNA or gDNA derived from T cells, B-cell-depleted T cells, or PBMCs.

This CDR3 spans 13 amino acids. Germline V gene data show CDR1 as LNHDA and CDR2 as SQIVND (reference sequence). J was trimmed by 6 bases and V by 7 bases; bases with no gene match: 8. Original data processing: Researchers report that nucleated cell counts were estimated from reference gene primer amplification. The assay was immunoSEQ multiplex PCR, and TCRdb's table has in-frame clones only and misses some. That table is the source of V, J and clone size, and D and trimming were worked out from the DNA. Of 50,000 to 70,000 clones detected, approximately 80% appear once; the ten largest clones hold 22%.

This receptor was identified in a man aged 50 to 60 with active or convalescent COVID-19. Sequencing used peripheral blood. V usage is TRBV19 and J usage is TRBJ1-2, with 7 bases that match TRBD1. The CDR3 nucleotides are TGTGCCAGTATGTTTGGACAGGATGATGGCTACACCTTC. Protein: CASMFGQDDGYTF.